These T cell receptor beta chains were read from a single sample in a study of OX40 agonist ivuxolimab in advanced cancers. Here immunoSEQ multiplex PCR was the method, and the copy in TCRdb shows in-frame clones only, minus some. The sample holds under 100,000 clones, around nine tenths seen once. The sequenced sample was CD4+ or CD8+ T cells sorted from blood, obtained in a trial of the OX40 agonist ivuxolimab. The source of these receptors is an adult with an advanced solid tumor such as melanoma, head and neck, liver or kidney cancer. The CDR3 runs from the conserved cysteine through the conserved F or W. The D gene is left open where the match is weak. Where a row states a size, it is once, few, many or the class of an expanded clone; other rows omit it.

d_call: TRBD2; clone_size: .; v_call: TRBV7-3; j_call: TRBJ2-1; cdr3_nt: TGTGCCAGCAGCTTAAGTGGGGCGGCGGGAGTCGGCTACAATGAGCAGTTCTTC; cdr3_aa: CASSLSGAAGVGYNEQFF
d_call: .; clone_size: .; v_call: TRBV4-1; j_call: TRBJ2-3; cdr3_nt: TGCGCCAGCAGCCAAGATGGGGTCAGGGCAGGAGGAGATACGCAGTATTTT; cdr3_aa: CASSQDGVRAGGDTQYF
d_call: .; clone_size: .; v_call: TRBV5-4; j_call: TRBJ1-3; cdr3_nt: TGTGCCAGCAGCTTGGACACCTCTGGAAACACCATATATTTT; cdr3_aa: CASSLDTSGNTIYF
d_call: TRBD1; clone_size: .; v_call: TRBV2; j_call: TRBJ2-2; cdr3_nt: TGTGCCAGCAGAGGGGACAGGGGGCGAGTCGGGGAGCTGTTTTTT; cdr3_aa: CASRGDRGRVGELFF
d_call: .; clone_size: .; v_call: TRBV29-1; j_call: TRBJ1-1; cdr3_nt: TGCAGCGTTGCTTTTGTGTCGCCTGAAGCTTTCTTT; cdr3_aa: CSVAFVSPEAFF
d_call: .; clone_size: .; v_call: TRBV5-4; j_call: TRBJ1-1; cdr3_nt: TGTGCCAGCAGCTTCCGGGGGATGAACACTGAAGCTTTCTTT; cdr3_aa: CASSFRGMNTEAFF
d_call: TRBD1; clone_size: .; v_call: TRBV28; j_call: TRBJ2-5; cdr3_nt: TGTGCCAGCAGCACCCGACAGGGGGCAGGGGAGACCCAGTACTTC; cdr3_aa: CASSTRQGAGETQYF
d_call: .; clone_size: .; v_call: TRBV5-8; j_call: TRBJ2-3; cdr3_nt: TGTGCCAGCAGCTTGATTGTGGGACCCCGCACAGATACGCAGTATTTT; cdr3_aa: CASSLIVGPRTDTQYF
d_call: TRBD1; clone_size: once; v_call: TRBV5-4; j_call: TRBJ2-7; cdr3_nt: TGTGCCAGCAGCCAAGCAGGGGGCAGGACCTACGAGCAGTACTTC; cdr3_aa: CASSQAGGRTYEQYF
d_call: .; clone_size: medium-sized; v_call: TRBV4-3; j_call: TRBJ1-2; cdr3_nt: TGCGCCAGCAGCCAAGCCCTCTCGGGAGACTATGGCTACACCTTC; cdr3_aa: CASSQALSGDYGYTF
d_call: .; clone_size: once; v_call: TRBV28; j_call: TRBJ1-5; cdr3_nt: TGTGCCAGCAGCGGAGGTGGCAATCAGCCCCAGCATTTT; cdr3_aa: CASSGGGNQPQHF
d_call: TRBD1; clone_size: .; v_call: TRBV2; j_call: TRBJ1-5; cdr3_nt: TGTGCCAGCGGTAGGGGCGGACAGGGCAACCAGCCCCAGCATTTT; cdr3_aa: CASGRGGQGNQPQHF
d_call: .; clone_size: .; v_call: TRBV29-1; j_call: TRBJ2-2; cdr3_nt: TGCAGCGTTGCGTCAGGGAGCGGGGAGCTGTTTTTT; cdr3_aa: CSVASGSGELFF
d_call: TRBD2; clone_size: .; v_call: TRBV6-6; j_call: TRBJ2-1; cdr3_nt: TGTGCCAGCAGGGAGGGACTAGCGGGAGGGAATGAGCAGTTCTTC; cdr3_aa: CASREGLAGGNEQFF
d_call: .; clone_size: .; v_call: TRBV7-2; j_call: TRBJ2-2; cdr3_nt: TGTGCCAGCAGCTTAACCGGGGAGCTGTTTTTT; cdr3_aa: CASSLTGELFF
d_call: .; clone_size: .; v_call: TRBV27; j_call: TRBJ2-7; cdr3_nt: TGTGCCAGCAGTTTAGTCTCCCGCTCAAGACTTAAAACCTACGAGCAGTACTTC; cdr3_aa: CASSLVSRSRLKTYEQYF
d_call: TRBD2; clone_size: few; v_call: TRBV18; j_call: TRBJ2-7; cdr3_nt: TGTGCCAGCTCACCGCAGCGGGGTATCTACGAGCAGTACTTC; cdr3_aa: CASSPQRGIYEQYF
d_call: .; clone_size: .; v_call: TRBV10-2; j_call: TRBJ2-3; cdr3_nt: TGCGCCAGCAGTGAGCCGACAAGAGATACGCAGTATTTT; cdr3_aa: CASSEPTRDTQYF
d_call: .; clone_size: .; v_call: TRBV6-6; j_call: TRBJ2-7; cdr3_nt: TGTGCCAGCAGTTACTCGTCGGGGGCACCTTACGAGCAGTACTTC; cdr3_aa: CASSYSSGAPYEQYF
d_call: TRBD1; clone_size: .; v_call: TRBV6-1; j_call: TRBJ1-2; cdr3_nt: TGTGCCAGCAGTGGACAGGGAAGAATAAATGGTGGCTACACCTTC; cdr3_aa: CASSGQGRINGGYTF
d_call: .; clone_size: .; v_call: TRBV5-8; j_call: TRBJ1-5; cdr3_nt: TGTGCCAGCAGCTTGAAAACAGGGAGTTATAGCAATCAGCCCCAGCATTTT; cdr3_aa: CASSLKTGSYSNQPQHF
d_call: .; clone_size: few; v_call: TRBV5-1; j_call: TRBJ1-1; cdr3_nt: TGCGCCAGCAGCTTGTGGGGAGTGGACACTGAAGCTTTCTTT; cdr3_aa: CASSLWGVDTEAFF
d_call: TRBD1; clone_size: .; v_call: TRBV11-2; j_call: TRBJ1-1; cdr3_nt: TGTGCCAGCAGCTTAGTTCAGGGGGCGCGAACTGAAGCTTTCTTT; cdr3_aa: CASSLVQGARTEAFF
d_call: .; clone_size: .; v_call: TRBV10-3; j_call: TRBJ1-2; cdr3_nt: TGTGCCATCAGTGAGTCGGGCATACCCGAAGCTAACTATGGCTACACCTTC; cdr3_aa: CAISESGIPEANYGYTF
d_call: .; clone_size: .; v_call: TRBV19; j_call: TRBJ2-1; cdr3_nt: TGTGCCAGTAGTATAGGAGAGGACAGCGGCAAGCAGTTCTTC; cdr3_aa: CASSIGEDSGKQFF
d_call: TRBD1; clone_size: .; v_call: TRBV5-1; j_call: TRBJ2-7; cdr3_nt: TGCGCCAGCAGCTCTGGACAGGTTGGTGAGCAGTACTTC; cdr3_aa: CASSSGQVGEQYF
d_call: .; clone_size: .; v_call: TRBV19; j_call: TRBJ1-1; cdr3_nt: TGTGCCAGTAGTCCTCAGTGGGACACTGAAGCTTTCTTT; cdr3_aa: CASSPQWDTEAFF
d_call: TRBD2; clone_size: once; v_call: TRBV30; j_call: TRBJ2-3; cdr3_nt: TGTGCCTCGAGGCGGGGGTCTAGCACAGATACGCAGTATTTT; cdr3_aa: CASRRGSSTDTQYF
d_call: .; clone_size: .; v_call: TRBV5-1; j_call: TRBJ1-5; cdr3_nt: TGCGCCAGCAGCTTGGGGGCGGATCAGCCCCAGCATTTT; cdr3_aa: CASSLGADQPQHF
d_call: .; clone_size: once; v_call: TRBV9; j_call: TRBJ2-3; cdr3_nt: TGTGCCAGCAGCGTAGTATCGGCAGTGCAATATTTT; cdr3_aa: CASSVVSAVQYF
d_call: .; clone_size: .; v_call: TRBV7-3; j_call: TRBJ2-7; cdr3_nt: TGTGCCAGCAGCACCGGACAAAGCGGCGCCTACGAGCAGTACTTC; cdr3_aa: CASSTGQSGAYEQYF
d_call: .; clone_size: .; v_call: TRBV4-1; j_call: TRBJ1-2; cdr3_nt: TGCGCCAGCAGCCAAGAGACGGGGGCGGGCGGCTACACCTTC; cdr3_aa: CASSQETGAGGYTF
d_call: TRBD2; clone_size: .; v_call: TRBV30; j_call: TRBJ2-7; cdr3_nt: TGTGCCTGGAGTGTACTACCCCATCGGGTAGCGGGATTTTACTACGAGCAGTACTTC; cdr3_aa: CAWSVLPHRVAGFYYEQYF
d_call: TRBD1; clone_size: .; v_call: TRBV5-1; j_call: TRBJ2-7; cdr3_nt: TGCGCCAGCAGCTCAGTGGGAGAACGGGACAGCTACGAGCAGTACTTC; cdr3_aa: CASSSVGERDSYEQYF
d_call: .; clone_size: .; v_call: TRBV7-8; j_call: TRBJ1-5; cdr3_nt: TGTGCCAGCAGCACTCTGAGGGGCGTCGGCAATCAGCCCCAGCATTTT; cdr3_aa: CASSTLRGVGNQPQHF
d_call: .; clone_size: .; v_call: TRBV5-6; j_call: TRBJ2-7; cdr3_nt: TGTGCCAGCAGCTCGTATCTAGCAAAAGGAACACACGAGCAGTACTTC; cdr3_aa: CASSSYLAKGTHEQYF
d_call: TRBD2; clone_size: .; v_call: TRBV19; j_call: TRBJ2-1; cdr3_nt: TGTGCCAGTAGTTGGGGGCTAGCGGGGAATGAGCAGTTCTTC; cdr3_aa: CASSWGLAGNEQFF
d_call: .; clone_size: .; v_call: TRBV28; j_call: TRBJ2-7; cdr3_nt: TGTGCCAGCACCGGGACCCCCTCCTACGAGCAGTACTTC; cdr3_aa: CASTGTPSYEQYF
d_call: .; clone_size: .; v_call: TRBV6-5; j_call: TRBJ2-5; cdr3_nt: TGTGCCAGCAGTTACTCGGTACTACTGCAAGAGACCCAGTACTTC; cdr3_aa: CASSYSVLLQETQYF
d_call: .; clone_size: .; v_call: TRBV30; j_call: TRBJ2-5; cdr3_nt: TGTGCCTGGAGTGGCACGGGAACTAGGGAGACCCAGTACTTC; cdr3_aa: CAWSGTGTRETQYF
d_call: .; clone_size: few; v_call: TRBV11-2; j_call: TRBJ2-5; cdr3_nt: TGTGCCAGCAGAGCATCAGGGGCCCAGCCCCAAGAGACCCAGTACTTC; cdr3_aa: CASRASGAQPQETQYF
d_call: .; clone_size: .; v_call: TRBV5-1; j_call: TRBJ1-2; cdr3_nt: TGCGCCAGCAGCCCGGGGAGGGGGACGAGAGCTAACTATGGCTACACCTTC; cdr3_aa: CASSPGRGTRANYGYTF
d_call: .; clone_size: .; v_call: TRBV6-5; j_call: TRBJ2-7; cdr3_nt: TGTGCCAGCAGTTACTCAACTCCCGCCTACGAGCAGTACTTC; cdr3_aa: CASSYSTPAYEQYF
d_call: .; clone_size: .; v_call: TRBV5-1; j_call: TRBJ2-5; cdr3_nt: TGCGCCAGCATGGGTAGCGGAAAAGAGACCCAGTACTTC; cdr3_aa: CASMGSGKETQYF
d_call: .; clone_size: .; v_call: TRBV5-4; j_call: TRBJ2-1; cdr3_nt: TGTGCCAGCAGCTTGGTAGGGAAAAATGAGCAGTTCTTC; cdr3_aa: CASSLVGKNEQFF
d_call: .; clone_size: .; v_call: TRBV5-1; j_call: TRBJ2-7; cdr3_nt: TGCGCCAGCAGCTTGGGTGGATCCCTCTACGAGCAGTACTTC; cdr3_aa: CASSLGGSLYEQYF
d_call: .; clone_size: few; v_call: TRBV6-1; j_call: TRBJ1-5; cdr3_nt: TGTGCCAGCAGATTAGGACAGTCATGGGGTCAGCCCCAGCATTTT; cdr3_aa: CASRLGQSWGQPQHF
d_call: .; clone_size: .; v_call: TRBV6-1; j_call: TRBJ2-7; cdr3_nt: TGTGCCAGCAGTATCGGGGTGCAGTACTTC; cdr3_aa: CASSIGVQYF
d_call: .; clone_size: .; v_call: TRBV5-6; j_call: TRBJ2-2; cdr3_nt: TGTGCCAGCAGCTACACCGGGGAGCTGTTTTTT; cdr3_aa: CASSYTGELFF
d_call: .; clone_size: .; v_call: TRBV27; j_call: TRBJ2-2; cdr3_nt: TGTGCCAGCAAAAGTGGACTACCCTACACCGGGGAGCTGTTTTTT; cdr3_aa: CASKSGLPYTGELFF
d_call: TRBD1; clone_size: .; v_call: TRBV6-6; j_call: TRBJ1-6; cdr3_nt: TGTGCCAGCAGTTACACCCCGGGACAGGGGTCTTCACCCCTCCACTTT; cdr3_aa: CASSYTPGQGSSPLHF
d_call: .; clone_size: few; v_call: TRBV5-1; j_call: TRBJ1-1; cdr3_nt: TGCGCCAGCAGCTTGGCAGTGGGCACTGAAGCTTTCTTT; cdr3_aa: CASSLAVGTEAFF
d_call: .; clone_size: .; v_call: TRBV2; j_call: TRBJ1-2; cdr3_nt: TGTGCCAGCTCCCGGACATGGCATGGCTACACCTTC; cdr3_aa: CASSRTWHGYTF
d_call: .; clone_size: .; v_call: TRBV18; j_call: TRBJ1-1; cdr3_nt: TGTGCCAGCTCACCACCGGTAGGAGAAGCTTTCTTT; cdr3_aa: CASSPPVGEAFF
d_call: TRBD2; clone_size: once; v_call: TRBV29-1; j_call: TRBJ2-1; cdr3_nt: TGCAGCGTGGAAGCGGGACGGACCTCACACAATGAGCAGTTCTTC; cdr3_aa: CSVEAGRTSHNEQFF
d_call: TRBD1; clone_size: few; v_call: TRBV7-2; j_call: TRBJ1-1; cdr3_nt: TGTGCCAGCAGCTTAGCGGACAGGGTGGGGGAAGCTTTCTTT; cdr3_aa: CASSLADRVGEAFF
d_call: TRBD1; clone_size: .; v_call: TRBV5-4; j_call: TRBJ1-2; cdr3_nt: TGTGCCAGCAGCTTGGCAAGGACAGGGAGAGGCTACACCTTC; cdr3_aa: CASSLARTGRGYTF
d_call: .; clone_size: .; v_call: TRBV6-5; j_call: TRBJ2-7; cdr3_nt: TGTGCCACCCCGGTTGGAGGCTCGATGTTTTGGCAGTACTTC; cdr3_aa: CATPVGGSMFWQYF
d_call: .; clone_size: .; v_call: TRBV7-2; j_call: TRBJ2-7; cdr3_nt: TGTGCCAGCAGCTTAGGCAGCGTCCGCTCCTACGAGCAGTACTTC; cdr3_aa: CASSLGSVRSYEQYF